The 6 T cell receptor beta chains presented below share a single source sample, sequenced in a study of T-cell reconstitution after alpha-beta-depleted transplantation in children (dated by TCRdb to 2016 to 2017). The treatment or condition label, as the study defines it: allogeneic hematopoietic cell transplantation with graft depleted of TCRalphabeta T cells and CD19 B cells. Library preparation was by PCR. Sequencing used an Illumina HiSeq 2500. TCR library preparation used molecular barcoding, with unique molecular identifiers applied to normalize quantification of the TCRbeta repertoire. The public reads were run again by TCRdb, first through fastp at Q25 and then through MiXCR, and only productive beta chains were kept. Records with the same CDR3 protein are collapsed into one entry carrying the most frequent genes and DNA. This sample has 530,000 or so distinct CDR3 sequences in its table, and 27% of those were observed once. The ten largest clones represent about a third of the sample.

The material was PBMCs, obtained before TCRalphabeta/CD19-depleted stem cell transplant. All receptors come from a boy in the first two years of life with Wiskott-Aldrich syndrome, due to receive a stem cell transplant.

In its sample, this clonotype was seen a few times. The rearrangement uses TRBV28 and TRBJ1-2; 8 nucleotides line up with TRBD1. This CDR3 is 17 amino acids long. The germline CDR1 and CDR2 sequences are MDHEN and SYDVKM. The V segment lost 3 bases and the J segment 0 bases; nucleotides outside the gene matches: 9. The CDR3 nucleotides are TGTGCCAGCAGTTTGAGGACAGGGATTTACTCTAACTATGGCTACACCTTC. Protein: CASSLRTGIYSNYGYTF.

The chain uses TRBV28 and TRBJ2-1, with 7 bases lining up with TRBD2. With V trimmed by 9 bases and J by 8 bases, 10 bases remained unmatched. The CDR3 runs 13 residues. Germline CDR1 reads MDHEN; CDR2 reads SYDVKM. This CDR3 is CASPTNSGHEQFF. The DNA for the CDR3 is TGTGCCAGTCCCACCAATAGCGGGCATGAGCAGTTCTTC. Drawing the rest from reference TRBV28 and TRBJ2-1, the complete variable domain is DVKVTQSSRYLVKRTGEKVFLECVQDMDHENMFWYRQDPGLGLRLIYFSYDVKMKEKGDIPEGYSVSREKKERFSLILESASTNQTSMYLCASPTNSGHEQFFGPGTRLTVL.

V usage is TRBV6-1 and J usage is TRBJ1-5, with D tentatively TRBD1 (6 bases). This CDR3 comprises 15 residues. Germline V gene sequence: CDR1 MNHNS, CDR2 SASEGT. Trimming shortened V by 6 bases and J by 0 bases, and 12 bases separated the two germline ends. CDR3 protein: CASRRTEISNQPQHF. Here the CDR3 DNA reads TGTGCCAGCAGAAGGACAGAGATTAGCAATCAGCCCCAGCATTTT.

This chain uses TRBV12-3 or TRBV12-4 with TRBJ2-1; D is possibly TRBD2 (6 bases). The CDR3 totals 13 residues. Trimming pared 5 bases from V and 6 bases from J, leaving 11 bases between. CDR3 DNA sequence: TGTGCCAGCAGTCGAGCGACTAGCAATGAGCAGTTCTTC. This translates into CASSRATSNEQFF.

The V and J genes are TRBV5-1 and TRBJ1-5; tentatively, D is TRBD1 (5 bases). The V end lost 0 bases, the J end lost 3 bases, and 7 bases lay between the germline ends. Germline loops: CDR1 SGHRS, CDR2 YFSETQ. CDR3 length equals 14 residues. CDR3 residues: CASSLAGLNQPQHF. The CDR3 DNA is TGCGCCAGCAGCTTGGCGGGGCTCAATCAGCCCCAGCATTTT.

The V gene is TRBV20-1, the J gene TRBJ2-2; TRBD1 agrees at 7 bases. V lost 5 bases and J lost 5; bases outside the gene matches: 8. The CDR3 consists of 14 residues. Germline CDR1 reads DFQATT; CDR2 reads SNEGSKA (reference sequence). The CDR3 region has the DNA TGCAGTGCTCCCCGACAGGGTACGACCGGGGAGCTGTTTTTT. Amino acid sequence: CSAPRQGTTGELFF.